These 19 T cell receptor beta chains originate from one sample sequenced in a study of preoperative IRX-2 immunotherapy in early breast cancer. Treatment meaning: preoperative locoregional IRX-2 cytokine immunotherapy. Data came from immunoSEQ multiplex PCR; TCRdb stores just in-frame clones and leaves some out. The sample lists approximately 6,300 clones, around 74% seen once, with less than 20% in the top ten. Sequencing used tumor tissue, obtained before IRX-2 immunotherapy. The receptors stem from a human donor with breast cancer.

Here the CDR3 reads CASSYRRYSNSPLHF. CDR3 nucleotide sequence: TGTGCCAGCAGTTATCGACGCTATTCTAATTCACCCCTCCACTTT. This chain connects TRBV6-8 to TRBJ1-6; D not certain. CDR1 MNHGY and CDR2 SAAAGT come from the germline V gene. The CDR3 covers 15 residues. V was pared by 3 bases and J by 6 bases, with 12 bases between.

Written as DNA, the CDR3 is TGTGCCAGCAGCGTAGAAGGGGACCTCTACAATGAGCAGTTCTTC. Protein sequence: CASSVEGDLYNEQFF. This chain connects TRBV9 to TRBJ2-1; D is possibly TRBD1 or TRBD2 (5 bases each). CDR3 size: 15 residues. Trimming pared 0 bases from V and 3 bases from J, leaving 10 bases between. The germline CDR1 and CDR2 sequences are SGDLS and YYNGEE.

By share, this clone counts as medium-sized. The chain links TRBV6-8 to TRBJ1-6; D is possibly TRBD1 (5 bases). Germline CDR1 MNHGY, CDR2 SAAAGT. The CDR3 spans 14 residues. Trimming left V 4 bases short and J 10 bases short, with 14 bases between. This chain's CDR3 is CASSFPGRGSPLHF. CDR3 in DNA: TGTGCCAGCAGTTTTCCAGGGAGGGGATCACCCCTCCACTTT.

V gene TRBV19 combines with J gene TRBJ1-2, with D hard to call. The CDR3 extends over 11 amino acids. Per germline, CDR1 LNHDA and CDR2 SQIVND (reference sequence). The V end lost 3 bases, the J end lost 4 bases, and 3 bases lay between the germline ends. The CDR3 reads CASSMTYGYTF. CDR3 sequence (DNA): TGTGCCAGTAGTATGACCTATGGCTACACCTTC.

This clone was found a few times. The CDR3 is CASSQDFVGRTYEQYF. DNA of the CDR3: TGCGCCAGCAGCCAAGATTTTGTGGGCAGGACTTACGAGCAGTACTTC. V and J are TRBV4-1 and TRBJ2-7, with D perhaps TRBD2 (5 bases). CDR3 length: 16 residues. Trimming shortened V by 0 bases and J by 4 bases, and 16 bases separated the two germline ends. Germline CDR1 and CDR2: MGHRA and YSYEKL.

In nucleotides, the CDR3 is TGCGCCAGCAGCTGGCCCATAGCGGGGGGATCCACAGATACGCAGTATTTT. Translated: CASSWPIAGGSTDTQYF. The genes are TRBV5-1 and TRBJ2-3; 10 nucleotides line up with TRBD2. Trimming at V came to 3 bases and at J to 2 bases, leaving 9 bases not matched to a gene. Germline V gene lookup returns CDR1 SGHRS and CDR2 YFSETQ. This CDR3 spans 17 amino acids.

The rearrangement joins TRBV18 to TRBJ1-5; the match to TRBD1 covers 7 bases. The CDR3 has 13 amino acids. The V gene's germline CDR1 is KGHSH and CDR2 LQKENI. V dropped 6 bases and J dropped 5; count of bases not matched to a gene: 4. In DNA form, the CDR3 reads TGTGCCAGCTCGAGCAGGGGGGATCAGCCCCAGCATTTT. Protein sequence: CASSSRGDQPQHF.

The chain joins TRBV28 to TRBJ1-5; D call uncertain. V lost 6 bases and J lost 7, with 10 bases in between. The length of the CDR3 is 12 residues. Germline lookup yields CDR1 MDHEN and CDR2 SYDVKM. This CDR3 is CASRTYGQPQHF. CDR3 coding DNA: TGTGCCAGCAGGACTTACGGGCAGCCCCAGCATTTT.

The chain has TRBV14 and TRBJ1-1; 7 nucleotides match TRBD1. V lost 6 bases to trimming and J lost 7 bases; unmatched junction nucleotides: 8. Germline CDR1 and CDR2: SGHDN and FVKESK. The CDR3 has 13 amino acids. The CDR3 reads CASSPYWTGEAFF. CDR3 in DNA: TGTGCCAGCAGTCCCTATTGGACAGGTGAAGCTTTCTTT.

CDR3 nucleotides: TGTGCCTGGAGTAAACAGGCCAACAATCAGCCCCAGCATTTT. It yields the protein CAWSKQANNQPQHF. The chain uses TRBV30 and TRBJ1-5; the D gene is possibly TRBD1 (5 bases). The CDR3 runs to 14 residues. Germline-derived CDR1 and CDR2 are GTSNPN and SVGIG (reference sequence). V lost 2 bases and J lost 3, with 11 bases in between.

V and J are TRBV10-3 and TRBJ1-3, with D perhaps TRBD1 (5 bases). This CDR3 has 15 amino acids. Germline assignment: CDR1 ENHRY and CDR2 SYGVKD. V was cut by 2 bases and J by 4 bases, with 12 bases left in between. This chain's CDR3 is CAISETGTHGNTIYF. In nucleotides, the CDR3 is TGTGCCATCAGTGAGACCGGGACGCACGGAAACACCATATATTTT.

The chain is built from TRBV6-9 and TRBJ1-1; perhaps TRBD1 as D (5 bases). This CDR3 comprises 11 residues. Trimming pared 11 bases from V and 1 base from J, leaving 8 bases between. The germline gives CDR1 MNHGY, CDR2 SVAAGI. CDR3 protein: CASGGNTEAFF. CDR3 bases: TGTGCCTCGGGGGGGAACACTGAAGCTTTCTTT.

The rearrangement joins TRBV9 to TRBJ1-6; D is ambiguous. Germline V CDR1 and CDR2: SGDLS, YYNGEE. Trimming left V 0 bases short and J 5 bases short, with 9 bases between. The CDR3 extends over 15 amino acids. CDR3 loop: CASSVGAQNNSPLHF. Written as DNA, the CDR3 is TGTGCCAGCAGCGTAGGGGCCCAAAATAATTCACCCCTCCACTTT.

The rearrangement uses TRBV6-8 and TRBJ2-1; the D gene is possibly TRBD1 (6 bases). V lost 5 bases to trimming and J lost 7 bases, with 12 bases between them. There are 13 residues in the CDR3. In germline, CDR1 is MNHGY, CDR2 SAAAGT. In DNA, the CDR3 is TGTGCCAGCAGTGTCACAGGGCGGAATGAGCAGTTCTTC. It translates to CASSVTGRNEQFF.

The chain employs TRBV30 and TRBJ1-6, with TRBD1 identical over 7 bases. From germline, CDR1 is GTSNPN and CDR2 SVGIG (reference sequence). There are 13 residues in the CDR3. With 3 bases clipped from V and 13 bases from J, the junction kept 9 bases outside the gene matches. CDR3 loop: CAWRGGRQLPLHF. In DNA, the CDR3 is TGTGCCTGGAGAGGGGGCCGCCAATTGCCCCTCCACTTT.

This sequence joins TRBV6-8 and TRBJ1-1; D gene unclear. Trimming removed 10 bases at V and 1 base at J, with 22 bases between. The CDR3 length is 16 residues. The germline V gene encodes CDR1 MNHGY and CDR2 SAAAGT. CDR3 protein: CAISRYPVRGNTEAFF. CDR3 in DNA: TGTGCCATCAGCAGATATCCGGTACGTGGGAACACTGAAGCTTTCTTT.

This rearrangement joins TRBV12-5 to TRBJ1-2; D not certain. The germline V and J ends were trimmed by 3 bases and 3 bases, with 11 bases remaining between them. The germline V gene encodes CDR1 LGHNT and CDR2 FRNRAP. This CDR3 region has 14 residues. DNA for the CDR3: TGTGCTAGTGGTTTAATTCGGCCCCACTATGGCTACACCTTC. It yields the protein CASGLIRPHYGYTF.

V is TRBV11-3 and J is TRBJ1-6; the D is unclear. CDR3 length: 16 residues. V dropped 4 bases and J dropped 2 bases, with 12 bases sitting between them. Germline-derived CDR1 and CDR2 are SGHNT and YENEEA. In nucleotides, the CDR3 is TGTGCCAGCAGCTGGAGGTTGGCCCCCTATAATTCACCCCTCCACTTT. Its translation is CASSWRLAPYNSPLHF.

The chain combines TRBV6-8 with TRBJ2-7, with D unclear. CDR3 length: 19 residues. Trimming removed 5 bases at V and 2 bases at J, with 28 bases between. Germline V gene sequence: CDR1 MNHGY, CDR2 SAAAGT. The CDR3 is CASSDGAGPTHDTPYEQYF. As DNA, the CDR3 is TGTGCCAGCAGTGACGGAGCCGGACCAACCCATGATACCCCCTACGAGCAGTACTTC.